This T cell receptor beta chain was sequenced in a study of blood T cell repertoires in COVID-19. Points on this clone: Germline is not matched at one junction end, which may reflect a read error.

Per germline, CDR1 MNHEY and CDR2 SMNVEV (reference sequence). The CDR3 is 13 amino acids. Method: immunoSEQ multiplex PCR; TCRdb's copy keeps in-frame clones and lacks some. The repertoire holds fewer than 250,000 clones, with 83% as singletons. The receptor's source is a woman aged 50 to 60 who had been exposed to COVID-19. The rearrangement uses TRBV27 and TRBJ1-6; no clear D gene. The sample comprised PBMCs or T cells enriched from blood (not recorded which). The chain's CDR3 is CASRLSGSSRAVF. The CDR3 DNA reads TGTGCCAGCAGGTTGTCCGGGAGTTCCCGCGCCGTCTTT.